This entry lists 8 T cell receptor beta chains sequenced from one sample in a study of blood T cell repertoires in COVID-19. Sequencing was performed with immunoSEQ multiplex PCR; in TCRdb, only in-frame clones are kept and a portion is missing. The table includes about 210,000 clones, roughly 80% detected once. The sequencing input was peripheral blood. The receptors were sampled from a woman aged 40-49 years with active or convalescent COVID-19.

CDR3 protein: CASSRTRDSLTDTQYF. The DNA of the CDR3 is TGTGCCAGCAGCCGTACCCGGGACTCCCTTACGGATACGCAGTATTTT. V usage is TRBV4-2 and J usage is TRBJ2-3; D might be TRBD2 (6 bases). V dropped 4 bases and J dropped 6 bases, with 20 bases sitting between them. The CDR3 runs 16 residues. The germline CDR1 and CDR2 sequences are LGHNA and YNFKEQ.

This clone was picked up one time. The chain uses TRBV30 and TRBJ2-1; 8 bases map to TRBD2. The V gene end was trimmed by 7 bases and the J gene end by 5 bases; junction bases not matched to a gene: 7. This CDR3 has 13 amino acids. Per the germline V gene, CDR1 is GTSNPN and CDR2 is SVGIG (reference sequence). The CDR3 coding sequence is TGTGCCTCCAAGCCGACTAGCGACAATGAGCAGTTCTTC. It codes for CASKPTSDNEQFF.

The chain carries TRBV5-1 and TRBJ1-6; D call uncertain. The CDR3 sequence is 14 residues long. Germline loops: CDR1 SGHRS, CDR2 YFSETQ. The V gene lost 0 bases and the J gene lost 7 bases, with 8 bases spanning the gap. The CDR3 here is CASSLDSINSPLHF. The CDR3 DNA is TGCGCCAGCAGCTTGGACAGCATAAATTCACCCCTCCACTTT.

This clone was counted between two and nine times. CDR3 in amino acids: CASSLAQAGYYGYTF. CDR3 nucleotide sequence: TGTGCCAGCAGCTTAGCGCAGGCAGGGTACTATGGCTACACCTTC. V and J are TRBV7-9 and TRBJ1-2; D may be TRBD1 (5 bases). Germline CDR1 and CDR2: SEHNR and FQNEAQ (reference sequence). The V end lost 0 bases, the J end lost 3 bases, and 11 bases lay between the germline ends. The CDR3 sequence is 15 residues long.

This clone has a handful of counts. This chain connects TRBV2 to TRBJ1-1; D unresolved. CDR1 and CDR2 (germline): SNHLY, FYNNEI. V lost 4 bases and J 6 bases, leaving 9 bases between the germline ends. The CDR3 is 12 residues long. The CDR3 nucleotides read TGTGCCAGCAGTGTTATAACGGCTGAAGCTTTCTTT. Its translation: CASSVITAEAFF.

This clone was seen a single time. CDR3 in DNA: TGTGCCAGCAGCCAGGACACTGAAGCTTTCTTT. Translated: CASSQDTEAFF. V and J are TRBV6-6 and TRBJ1-1; D unresolved. The CDR3 loop spans 11 amino acids. Trimming stripped 6 bases from V and 3 bases from J, with 5 bases between. Per the germline V gene, CDR1 is MNHNY and CDR2 is SVGAGI (reference sequence).

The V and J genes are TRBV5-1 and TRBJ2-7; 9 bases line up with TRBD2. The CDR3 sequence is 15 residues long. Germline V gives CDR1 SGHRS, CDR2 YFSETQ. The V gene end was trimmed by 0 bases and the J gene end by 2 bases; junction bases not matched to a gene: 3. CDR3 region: CASSLVVAGAYEQYF. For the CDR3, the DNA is TGCGCCAGCAGCTTGGTGGTAGCGGGGGCCTACGAGCAGTACTTC.

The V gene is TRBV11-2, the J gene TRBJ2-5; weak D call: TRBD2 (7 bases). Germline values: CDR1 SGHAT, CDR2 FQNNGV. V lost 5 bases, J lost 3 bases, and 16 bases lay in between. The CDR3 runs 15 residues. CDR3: CASSPSGGREETQYF. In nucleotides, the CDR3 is TGTGCCAGCAGCCCCTCGGGGGGCAGGGAAGAGACCCAGTACTTC.